The next 27 T cell receptor beta chains were all read from a single sample in a study of T cells in Graves' hyperthyroidism and ophthalmopathy. RNA transcripts gave rise to amplified TCR beta CDR3 regions. A first-round RT-PCR of the TCR CDR3 used the HTBI primer set. TCRdb reprocessed the multiplex PCR reads via MiXCR and lists one record per CDR3 protein. Of about 500,000 distinct CDR3 sequences detected, roughly 15% appear once; the ten largest clones hold 25% to 35%. The specimen sequenced was blood. These receptors all come from a woman in her thirties with Graves' ophthalmopathy.

The V call is TRBV20-1, the J call TRBJ2-2; 11 bases line up with TRBD2. CDR3 length: 16 residues. V dropped 5 bases and J dropped 3; count of bases not matched to a gene: 8. Germline V CDR1 and CDR2: DFQATT, SNEGSKA (reference sequence). CDR3 sequence reads: CSALIAGGPDTGELFF. DNA of the CDR3: TGCAGTGCTTTGATAGCGGGAGGGCCTGACACCGGGGAGCTGTTTTTT.

CDR3 nucleotide sequence: TGTGCCAGTAGTATAATATCGGGTTCTGGGGCCAACGTCCTGACTTTC. Protein: CASSIISGSGANVLTF. The V gene is TRBV19, the J gene TRBJ2-6, with D hard to call. Germline V gene lookup returns CDR1 LNHDA and CDR2 SQIVND (reference sequence). The ends were cut back, 2 bases at V and 1 base at J, with 9 bases in the middle. This CDR3 comprises 16 residues.

This clonotype showed up just a few times. V usage is TRBV20-1 and J usage is TRBJ2-1; a weak D match, TRBD2 (6 bases). The CDR3 is 14 residues long. The germline CDR1 and CDR2 sequences are DFQATT and SNEGSKA (reference sequence). Trimming removed 5 bases from V and 0 bases from J, with 11 bases in between. CDR3 in DNA: TGCAGTGCTGAACGGAGGGCCTCCTACAATGAGCAGTTCTTC. Translated: CSAERRASYNEQFF.

This clonotype was seen many times. This sequence joins TRBV27 and TRBJ2-7; the D is unclear. Per the germline V gene, CDR1 is MNHEY and CDR2 is SMNVEV (reference sequence). This CDR3 is 15 amino acids long. Trimming left V 5 bases short and J 0 bases short, with 14 bases between. CDR3 in amino acids: CASSPSLGPSYEQYF. CDR3 coding DNA: TGTGCCAGCAGTCCCAGCCTCGGGCCCTCCTACGAGCAGTACTTC.

This clonotype was detected only a few times. The chain has TRBV3-2 and TRBJ1-1; the table's D call, TRBD1, has no DNA check behind it. TRBV3-2 is tagged as a pseudogene. CDR3 size: 11 residues. The CDR3 is CASSHCRTAFF. CDR3 DNA sequence: TGTGCCAGCAGCCACTGTCGGACAGCTTTCTTT.

A word on this clonotype: The germline gene is not matched at one end of the junction; a read error may be the cause. This chain joins TRBV7-9 and TRBJ2-1; either TRBD1 or TRBD2 may fit D (5 bases each). The CDR3 is 12 amino acids. Germline V gives CDR1 SEHNR, CDR2 FQNEAQ (reference sequence). Written as DNA, the CDR3 is TGTGCCAGCAGCTTAGTCCCCACTAGAGGGGTCTTC. Its translation is CASSLVPTRGVF.

This clonotype was counted only a few times. The genes are TRBV12-3 or TRBV12-4 and TRBJ2-3; no reliable D call. V was pared by 3 bases and J by 5 bases, with 6 bases between. This CDR3 is 12 amino acids long. The CDR3 bases are TGTGCCAGCAGTTTCGGTCAAGATACGCAGTATTTT. Its protein product is CASSFGQDTQYF.

There are many counts of this clonotype. CDR3 sequence: CASCRKGAPGELFF. In DNA form, the CDR3 reads TGTGCCAGCTGTAGGAAAGGGGCTCCCGGGGAGCTGTTTTTT. The chain has TRBV12-3 or TRBV12-4 and TRBJ2-2; D perhaps matches TRBD1 (5 bases). The CDR3 sequence is 14 residues long. Trimming removed 8 bases from V and 6 bases from J, with 16 bases in between.

The J gene is TRBJ1-1, the V gene TRBV19; D possibly corresponds to TRBD1 (6 bases). Trimming cost V 5 bases and J 4 bases, with 14 bases left between them. CDR1 is LNHDA, CDR2 SQIVND, per germline (reference sequence). This CDR3 has 14 amino acids. The CDR3: CASSWGGSGTEAFF. The CDR3 bases are TGTGCCAGTAGTTGGGGGGGCTCGGGCACTGAAGCTTTCTTT. The variable domain in full, completed from reference TRBV19 and TRBJ1-1, reads DGGITQSPKYLFRKEGQNVTLSCEQNLNHDAMYWYRQDPGQGLRLIYYSQIVNDFQKGDIAEGYSVSREKKESFPLTVTSAQKNPTAFYLCASSWGGSGTEAFFGQGTRLTVV.

This clonotype appeared many times. The V gene is TRBV28, the J gene TRBJ1-4, with 7 bases aligning to TRBD1. With V trimmed by 5 bases and J by 7 bases, 7 bases remained unmatched. The CDR3 has 14 amino acids. Germline values: CDR1 MDHEN, CDR2 SYDVKM. CDR3 coding DNA: TGTGCCAGCAGTGGTGGGACAGTGTTTGAAAAACTGTTTTTT. Translation: CASSGGTVFEKLFF.

Turning to this clonotype: With a much larger clone just one base away, this may be a read error. The CDR3 end shows no conserved phenylalanine or tryptophan, and so a read error is likely. The chain carries TRBV7-3 and TRBJ2-2; 9 bases map to TRBD1. The CDR3 runs 15 residues. With 5 bases clipped from V and 4 bases from J, the junction kept 5 bases outside the gene matches. Germline CDR1 is SGHTA and CDR2 is FQGTGA. CDR3 nucleotide sequence: TGTGCCAGCAGCCTACGACAGGGGGGCACCGGGGAGCTGTTTCTT. Protein: CASSLRQGGTGELFL.

This clonotype was found a few times. This sequence may be a read error, since a much larger clone differs from it by one base. The rearrangement joins TRBV3-1 to TRBJ1-2; a weak D match, TRBD1 (5 bases). This CDR3 contains 13 residues. Per germline, CDR1 LGHDT and CDR2 YNNKEL (reference sequence). The CDR3 reads CTSSQDGGSGYTF. The CDR3, as DNA: TGTACCAGCAGCCAAGATGGGGGTTCTGGCTACACCTTC.

The table lists this clonotype with a few counts. The chain uses TRBV5-1 and TRBJ1-4, with a tentative D call TRBD1 (5 bases). V lost 4 bases, J lost 4 bases, and 14 bases lay in between. This CDR3 contains 15 residues. The germline V gene has CDR1 SGHRS and CDR2 YFSETQ. The CDR3 spells CASSPRDGFNEKLFF. The CDR3 DNA is TGCGCCAGCAGCCCACGGGACGGATTTAATGAAAAACTGTTTTTT.

This clonotype was seen repeatedly, ten times or more. CDR3 nucleotide sequence: TGTGCCAGCAGCTTAGCGGGAGGCACCCTATTAGAAGAGACCCAGTACTTC. This encodes CASSLAGGTLLEETQYF. The genes are TRBV11-2 and TRBJ2-5; 7 positions match TRBD2. The CDR3 is 17 residues long. Germline lookup yields CDR1 SGHAT and CDR2 FQNNGV. The V and J ends lost 1 base and 3 bases, in that order; junction bases with no gene match: 11. Looking up the rest from reference TRBV11-2 and TRBJ2-5 gives the full variable domain: EAGVAQSPRYKIIEKRQSVAFWCNPISGHATLYWYQQILGQGPKLLIQFQNNGVVDDSQLPKDRFSAERLKGVDSTLKIQPAKLEDSAVYLCASSLAGGTLLEETQYFGPGTRLLVL.

V gene TRBV19 combines with J gene TRBJ2-3; 10 nucleotides line up with TRBD2. With 3 bases clipped from V and 2 bases from J, the junction kept 5 bases outside the gene matches. The CDR3 has 16 residues. The germline gives CDR1 LNHDA, CDR2 SQIVND (reference sequence). This chain's CDR3 is CASSMALAGVTDTQYF. CDR3 in DNA: TGTGCCAGTAGTATGGCTCTAGCGGGGGTCACAGATACGCAGTATTTT.

This clonotype has a handful of counts. The chain couples TRBV6-2 or TRBV6-3 to TRBJ1-5; D is unclear. This CDR3 is built from 13 residues. Germline-derived CDR1 and CDR2 are MNHEY and SVGEGT. Trimming stripped 7 bases from V and 3 bases from J, with 10 bases between. CDR3 in DNA: TGTGCCAGCAATCGGCTGAACAATCAGCCCCAGCATTTT. This codes for CASNRLNNQPQHF.

The sample holds a few counts of this clonotype. The gene calls are TRBV9 and TRBJ2-3; 12 nucleotides match TRBD2. Germline V CDR1 and CDR2: SGDLS, YYNGEE. CDR3 length: 17 residues. The V segment lost 0 bases and the J segment 8 bases; nucleotides outside the gene matches: 10. The CDR3: CASSVELRGLAGATQYF. CDR3 DNA sequence: TGTGCCAGCAGCGTAGAATTAAGGGGACTAGCGGGCGCTACGCAGTATTTT.

The chain is built from TRBV24-1 and TRBJ1-3; D remains unclear. V dropped 3 bases and J dropped 0 bases, with 14 bases sitting between them. The length of the CDR3 is 17 residues. Germline V gene sequence: CDR1 KGHDR, CDR2 SFDVKD. The CDR3 sequence: CATSDGRSGSSGNTIYF. CDR3 nucleotides: TGTGCCACCAGTGATGGGCGGTCGGGTAGCTCTGGAAACACCATATATTTT.

Many counts were recorded for this clonotype. The rearrangement links TRBV30 to TRBJ2-7; D perhaps matches TRBD2 (5 bases). CDR1 and CDR2 from the germline V gene are GTSNPN and SVGIG (reference sequence). Trimming stripped 4 bases from V and 3 bases from J, with 7 bases between. The CDR3 contains 11 residues. In DNA form, the CDR3 reads TGTGCCTGGATCGAGGGCTACGAGCAGTACTTC. Translation gives CAWIEGYEQYF. The full variable domain, completed using reference TRBV30 and TRBJ2-7, is SQTIHQWPATLVQPVGSPLSLECTVEGTSNPNLYWYRQAAGRGLQLLFYSVGIGQISSEVPQNLSASRPQDRQFILSSKKLLLSDSGFYLCAWIEGYEQYFGPGTRLTVT.

This clonotype occurred many times. The chain is built from TRBV5-1 and TRBJ2-7, with TRBD1 as a possible D gene (6 bases). V lost 4 bases and J 1 base, leaving 12 bases between the germline ends. Germline V gives CDR1 SGHRS, CDR2 YFSETQ. CDR3 length equals 14 residues. The DNA of the CDR3 is TGCGCCAGCAGCCCTGGGGGCTATTCCTACGAGCAGTACTTC. As protein: CASSPGGYSYEQYF.

This clonotype appeared a few times. The chain joins TRBV10-3 to TRBJ1-1; D perhaps matches TRBD1 (5 bases). V gave up 6 bases and J gave up 5 bases, with 13 bases separating them. Germline V gene lookup returns CDR1 ENHRY and CDR2 SYGVKD. The CDR3 consists of 13 residues. The CDR3 protein is CAISRGGETEAFF. The CDR3 DNA sequence: TGTGCCATCAGCCGGGGCGGGGAAACTGAAGCTTTCTTT.

This clonotype has more than one count but fewer than ten. At one end the junction does not follow the germline gene, possibly because of a read error. The chain carries TRBV4-1 and TRBJ2-1; 8 nucleotides match TRBD2. Per the germline V gene, CDR1 is MGHRA and CDR2 is YSYEKL. The length of the CDR3 is 17 residues. This chain's CDR3 is CASSQVQAGDAYNEQFF. Written as DNA, the CDR3 is TGTGCCAGCAGCCAAGTACAAGCGGGAGACGCCTACAATGAGCAGTTCTTC.

J is TRBJ2-4 and V is TRBV6-5; D gene unclear. The CDR3 length is 14 residues. V dropped 1 base and J dropped 4 bases, with 8 bases sitting between them. Germline V gene data show CDR1 as MNHEY and CDR2 as SVGAGI. In DNA, the CDR3 is TGTGCCAGCAGTTACTGGGTTGGTAAAAACATTCAGTACTTC. This sequence encodes CASSYWVGKNIQYF.

The chain uses TRBV6-5 and TRBJ2-1; TRBD1 is a possible D gene (6 bases). V gave up 1 base and J gave up 6 bases, with 16 bases separating them. The germline CDR1 and CDR2 sequences are MNHEY and SVGAGI. This CDR3 spans 16 amino acids. For the CDR3, the DNA is TGTGCCAGCAGTTACTGCCGGGACACTATCTGCAATGAGCAGTTCTTC. Its translation is CASSYCRDTICNEQFF.

This clonotype was seen at least ten times. The chain links TRBV29-1 to TRBJ2-3, with a tentative D call TRBD2 (5 bases). The V gene's germline CDR1 is SQVTM and CDR2 ANQGSEA. This CDR3 has 16 amino acids. V was shortened by 0 bases and J by 3 bases, with 16 bases between the two germline ends. This CDR3 reads CSVEDLRGSGTDTQYF. In nucleotides, the CDR3 is TGCAGCGTTGAAGATCTTCGGGGATCCGGGACAGATACGCAGTATTTT.

This clonotype showed up many times. The junction shows a germline mismatch at one end, possibly a read error. The CDR3 DNA reads TGCAGTGCTGGAGACACAGATACGCAGTATTTT. This sequence encodes CSAGDTDTQYF. The chain has TRBV20-1 and TRBJ2-3; D call uncertain. Germline loops: CDR1 DFQATT, CDR2 SNEGSKA (reference sequence). This CDR3 has 11 residues.

This clonotype was counted ten times or more. The genes are TRBV15 and TRBJ1-2; D unresolved. This CDR3 comprises 17 residues. The germline V gene encodes CDR1 LNHNV and CDR2 YYDKDF (reference sequence). Trimming removed 4 bases at V and 4 bases at J, with 22 bases between. CDR3: CATSTQVARGLVYGYTF. CDR3 coding DNA: TGTGCCACCAGCACCCAGGTTGCGCGGGGTCTTGTCTATGGCTACACCTTC.